The rows below give T cell receptor beta chains drawn from one sample of a study of shared clonotypes between healthy human individuals. Clones were read by immunoSEQ multiplex PCR, and TCRdb kept only the in-frame ones, dropping some. There are about 2,100,000 clones in the sample; about 93% occur only once, and under 2% lies in the top ten. Sequencing input: naive CD8+ T cells from PBMCs. The receptors derive from a man younger than 30 in good health. Some clones in this sample may be carry-over from other donors' samples. The CDR3 runs from the conserved cysteine through the conserved F or W. The D gene is left open where the match is weak. For some rows the clone size is stated as once, few or many, or as a class when expanded; others skip it.

J: TRBJ2-5
size: -
V: TRBV2
D: TRBD2
CDR3: CASSPGLRLATQETQYF
DNA: TGTGCCAGCAGTCCTGGCCTTAGACTAGCGACTCAAGAGACCCAGTACTTC

J: TRBJ1-1
size: -
V: TRBV7-9
D: -
CDR3: CASSGGTEAFF
DNA: TGTGCCAGCAGCGGGGGTACTGAAGCTTTCTTT

J: TRBJ2-1
size: -
V: TRBV6-5
D: -
CDR3: CASSYVAGNEQFF
DNA: TGTGCCAGCAGTTACGTGGCGGGGAATGAGCAGTTCTTC

J: TRBJ1-1
size: -
V: TRBV6-5
D: TRBD1
CDR3: CASSYRRGVEAFF
DNA: TGTGCCAGCAGTTACCGCAGGGGGGTAGAAGCTTTCTTT

J: TRBJ2-2
size: -
V: TRBV7-9
D: -
CDR3: CASSSDWANTGELFF
DNA: TGTGCCAGCAGCTCGGACTGGGCGAACACCGGGGAGCTGTTTTTT

J: TRBJ2-2
size: once
V: TRBV4-1
D: -
CDR3: CASSTTRVSGELFF
DNA: TGCGCCAGCAGTACGACCAGGGTTTCCGGGGAGCTGTTTTTT

J: TRBJ1-1
size: -
V: TRBV7-6
D: -
CDR3: CASSLDPGREAFF
DNA: TGTGCCAGCAGCTTAGATCCGGGCCGCGAAGCTTTCTTT

J: TRBJ2-1
size: -
V: TRBV29-1
D: TRBD2
CDR3: CSVEGEFGLAGVNEQFF
DNA: TGCAGCGTTGAAGGCGAATTTGGACTAGCGGGAGTAAATGAGCAGTTCTTC

J: TRBJ2-7
size: -
V: TRBV29-1
D: -
CDR3: CSALVEKREQYF
DNA: TGCAGCGCCCTAGTGGAGAAAAGGGAGCAGTACTTC

J: TRBJ1-4
size: few
V: TRBV29-1
D: -
CDR3: CSARANEKLFF
DNA: TGCAGCGCAAGGGCTAATGAAAAACTGTTTTTT

J: TRBJ1-5
size: -
V: TRBV9
D: -
CDR3: CASSVGSGAFPQHF
DNA: TGTGCCAGCAGCGTAGGATCAGGGGCCTTTCCCCAGCATTTT

J: TRBJ2-7
size: -
V: TRBV7-2
D: -
CDR3: CASTNTRGYEQYF
DNA: TGTGCCAGCACCAATACGAGGGGTTACGAGCAGTACTTC

J: TRBJ2-3
size: -
V: TRBV5-4
D: TRBD2
CDR3: CASSWRSGRTGSTDTQYF
DNA: TGTGCCAGCAGCTGGCGTAGCGGGAGGACCGGAAGCACAGATACGCAGTATTTT

J: TRBJ1-2
size: -
V: TRBV7-3
D: -
CDR3: CASSSGEQGGYGYTF
DNA: TGTGCCAGCAGCTCGGGGGAACAGGGAGGCTATGGCTACACCTTC

J: TRBJ2-3
size: -
V: TRBV5-1
D: TRBD2
CDR3: CASMRREGRDTQYF
DNA: TGCGCCAGCATGAGGCGGGAGGGTCGAGATACGCAGTATTTT

J: TRBJ1-2
size: -
V: TRBV30
D: -
CDR3: CAWSVPEGYYGYTF
DNA: TGTGCCTGGAGTGTACCCGAAGGATACTATGGCTACACCTTC

J: TRBJ1-2
size: few
V: TRBV29-1
D: -
CDR3: CSVAESANYGYTF
DNA: TGCAGCGTTGCGGAGTCAGCTAACTATGGCTACACCTTC

J: TRBJ2-2
size: -
V: TRBV7-9
D: TRBD2
CDR3: CASRLAGDTGELFF
DNA: TGTGCCAGCAGACTAGCGGGAGACACCGGGGAGCTGTTTTTT

J: TRBJ2-3
size: once
V: TRBV30
D: -
CDR3: CAWSRAAIRKDTQYF
DNA: TGTGCCTGGAGTCGGGCAGCCATAAGAAAAGATACGCAGTATTTT

J: TRBJ1-4
size: -
V: TRBV18
D: -
CDR3: CASSQNREDEKLFF
DNA: TGTGCCAGCTCACAGAACAGGGAAGATGAAAAACTGTTTTTT

J: TRBJ1-5
size: -
V: TRBV4-1
D: -
CDR3: CASSHTPGVGQPQHF
DNA: TGCGCCAGCAGCCACACCCCAGGGGTGGGTCAGCCCCAGCATTTT

J: TRBJ1-1
size: -
V: TRBV9
D: TRBD1
CDR3: CASSANPGQGRSLNTEAFF
DNA: TGTGCCAGCAGCGCCAACCCCGGACAGGGGCGATCCCTGAACACTGAAGCTTTCTTT

J: TRBJ2-1
size: -
V: TRBV29-1
D: TRBD2
CDR3: CSVGERETHNEQFF
DNA: TGCAGCGTTGGGGAGCGGGAGACCCACAATGAGCAGTTCTTC

J: TRBJ1-5
size: -
V: TRBV9
D: -
CDR3: CASSAGDGSIQPQHF
DNA: TGTGCCAGCAGCGCAGGGGACGGATCAATTCAGCCCCAGCATTTT

J: TRBJ2-7
size: -
V: TRBV6-5
D: TRBD1
CDR3: CASSYGQGAYEQYF
DNA: TGTGCCAGCAGTTATGGACAGGGGGCCTACGAGCAGTACTTC

J: TRBJ2-7
size: -
V: TRBV28
D: -
CDR3: CASSFQTGSVEQYF
DNA: TGTGCCAGCAGTTTTCAGACAGGATCGGTCGAGCAGTACTTC